Given below is one T cell receptor beta chain in context. Its specificity is unknown. The entry originates in a study of shared clonotypes between healthy human individuals. The assay ran at deep level. TCRdb keeps only in-frame clones here, not all; method: immunoSEQ multiplex PCR. The repertoire consists of 1.4 million to 1.5 million clones, with roughly 95% occurring once and the leading ten covering 1.2%. Study outcomes and limitations: The study generally estimated greater richness for naive than memory subsets. Donors were few, which limited the genetic and exposure-history diversity represented. Relative to clonotypes present in all four donors, those not shared had lower generation probabilities.

The sample comprised naive CD4+ T cells sorted from blood. Subset in this sample: CD45RA+ positively selected. The clonotype comes from a man aged 25 to 40 in good health.

The CDR3 sequence is CATSRVSGVDTGELFF. CDR3 coding DNA: TGTGCCACCAGCAGAGTATCAGGTGTTGACACCGGGGAGCTGTTTTTT. V gene TRBV15 combines with J gene TRBJ2-2; the D is unclear. The CDR3 covers 16 residues. Looked up from germline, CDR1 is LNHNV and CDR2 is YYDKDF (reference sequence). V lost 1 base, J lost 3 bases, and 12 bases lay in between.